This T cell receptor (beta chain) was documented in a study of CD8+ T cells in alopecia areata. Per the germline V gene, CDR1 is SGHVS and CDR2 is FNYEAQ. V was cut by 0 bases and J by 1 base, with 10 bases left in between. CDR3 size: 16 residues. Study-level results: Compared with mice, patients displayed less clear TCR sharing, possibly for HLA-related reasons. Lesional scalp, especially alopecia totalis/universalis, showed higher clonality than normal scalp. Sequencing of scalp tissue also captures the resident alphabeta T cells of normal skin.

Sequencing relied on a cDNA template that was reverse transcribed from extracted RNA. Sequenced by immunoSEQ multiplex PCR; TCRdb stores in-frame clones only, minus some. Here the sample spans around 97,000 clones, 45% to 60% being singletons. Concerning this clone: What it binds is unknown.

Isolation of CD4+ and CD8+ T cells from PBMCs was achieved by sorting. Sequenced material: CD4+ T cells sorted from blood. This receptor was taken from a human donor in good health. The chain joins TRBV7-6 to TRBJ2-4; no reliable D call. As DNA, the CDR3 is TGTGCCAGCAGCTTAGCGCGAGGAGAGGCCAAAAACATTCAGTACTTC. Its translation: CASSLARGEAKNIQYF.